Listed here is a single T cell receptor (beta chain). Antigen specificity is unknown. Sequencing was performed with immunoSEQ multiplex PCR; in TCRdb, only in-frame clones are kept and a portion is missing. The sample holds some 60,000 clones, 87% seen once. Time point: week 23, last vaccination. The study gave 300 ug of mutant IDH1 20-mer peptide per vaccine dose, with topical imiquimod. The source of the sample is a study of a mutant IDH1 vaccine in newly diagnosed glioma. The germline V gene has CDR1 WSHSY and CDR2 SAAADI. Losses at the gene ends were 6 bases for V and 7 bases for J; bases not matched to a gene: 4. The CDR3 consists of 14 residues.

The sequence came from a man aged 40-49 years with glioma. The V and J genes are TRBV10-2 and TRBJ2-1, with 12 bases aligning to TRBD2. The sample was PBMCs, taken from a glioma patient whose treatment included an IDH1 peptide vaccine. CDR3 in amino acids: CASRTSGSVNEQFF. Written as DNA, the CDR3 is TGCGCCAGCAGGACTAGCGGGAGTGTTAATGAGCAGTTCTTC.